The clone carrying this T cell receptor beta chain has a handful of counts. Its specificity is not known. cDNA reverse transcribed from extracted RNA served as the sequencing template. The method was immunoSEQ multiplex PCR; TCRdb's version includes in-frame clones alone and lacks a portion of them. The table shows 200,000 to 250,000 clones, with more than 30% occurring only once. The sample comes from a study of CD8+ T cells in alopecia areata. Across the whole study: The drug, tofacitinib, lasted 6 to 18 months, followed by 6 months off drug. The study, taken as a whole, reports: Persistence of many expanded lesional clones was seen in scalp and blood during tofacitinib. Possibly as an HLA-related effect, TCR sharing across patients appeared less clear than in mice. Normal scalp had lower clonality than lesional scalp, with alopecia totalis/universalis lesions showing this most strongly.

This sample's treatment: oral pan-JAK inhibitor, 5-10 mg twice daily. This CDR3 is 13 amino acids long. Trimming took 6 bases from V and 5 from J; bases not matched to a gene: 4. Germline lookup yields CDR1 SEHNR and CDR2 FQNEAQ (reference sequence). This clonotype originated in a human donor with alopecia areata. The chain has TRBV7-9 and TRBJ1-1; the match to TRBD1 covers 9 bases. The sample here was CD4+ T cells sorted from blood, taken at week 34, from a patient treated with tofacitinib. CDR3 DNA sequence: TGTGCCAGCAGGGGACAGGGTGAAACTGAAGCTTTCTTT. Translation: CASRGQGETEAFF.